This T cell receptor (beta chain) was captured in a study of shared clonotypes between healthy human individuals. General study findings and limits: Estimated richness values were generally larger in naive subsets than in memory subsets.

The table came from immunoSEQ multiplex PCR; TCRdb's copy has only in-frame clones and leaves some out. The table has fewer than 2.5 million clones, more than 85% seen once; the top ten hold approximately 0.36%. Comment on this clone: Antigen unknown.

From germline, CDR1 is SGDLS and CDR2 YYNGEE. The CDR3 runs 16 residues. Germline trimming cut 4 bases from V and 6 bases from J; bases unmatched to any gene: 8. This TCR derives from a man younger than 35 in good health. Some clones in this sample may be carry-over from other donors' samples. The sequencing input was naive CD4+ T cells from PBMCs. Regarding subset: CD45RA+ positively selected. The chain employs TRBV9 and TRBJ2-1; TRBD2 agrees at 12 bases. In DNA form, the CDR3 reads TGTGCCAGCAGCCCCCGGACTAGCGGGGCCTCCAATGAGCAGTTCTTC. Translating it yields CASSPRTSGASNEQFF.